The TCR beta chain described here comes from a study of PD-1 blockade in mismatch repair-deficient tumors. TCRdb keeps only in-frame clones here, not all; method: immunoSEQ multiplex PCR. The profile covers some 50,000 clones, with more than 65% appearing a single time and 3% to 4% taken by the ten largest. A note on this clone: The target antigen is unknown.

Study-level points and caveats: Tumor-resident clones, often absent from pretreatment blood, expanded after pembrolizumab and then contracted.

Every patient had mismatch repair deficiency by PCR or immunohistochemistry. TCR sequencing covered a few patients who responded to pembrolizumab. The TCR originated in an adult with mismatch repair-deficient cancer. This specimen was PBMCs, taken before pembrolizumab treatment.

DNA for the CDR3: TGTGCCAGCAGCTTAGACAGGGGGCGGGAGACCCAGTACTTC. Its translation is CASSLDRGRETQYF. The chain is built from TRBV7-9 and TRBJ2-5, with TRBD1 matching over 9 bases. The V gene's germline CDR1 is SEHNR and CDR2 FQNEAQ (reference sequence). V was pared by 1 base and J by 5 bases, with 2 bases of the junction left unmatched. The CDR3 consists of 14 residues.